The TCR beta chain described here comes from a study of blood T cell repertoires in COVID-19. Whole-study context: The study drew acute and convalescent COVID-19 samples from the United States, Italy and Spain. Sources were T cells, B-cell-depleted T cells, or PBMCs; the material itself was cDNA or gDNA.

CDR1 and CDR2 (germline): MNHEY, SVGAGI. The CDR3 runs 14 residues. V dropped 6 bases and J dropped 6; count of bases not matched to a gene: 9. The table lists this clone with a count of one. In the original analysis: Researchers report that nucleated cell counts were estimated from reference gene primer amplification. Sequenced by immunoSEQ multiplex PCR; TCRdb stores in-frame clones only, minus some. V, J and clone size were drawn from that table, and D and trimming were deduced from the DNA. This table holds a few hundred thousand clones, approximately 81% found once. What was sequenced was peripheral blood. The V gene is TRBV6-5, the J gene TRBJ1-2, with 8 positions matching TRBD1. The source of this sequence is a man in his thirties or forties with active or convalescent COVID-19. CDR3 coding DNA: TGTGCCAGCAGAGACAGGGGTCCGGTACATGGCTACACCTTC. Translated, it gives CASRDRGPVHGYTF.